The 20 T cell receptor beta chains listed next were all sequenced from one sample in a study of T cells in Graves' hyperthyroidism and ophthalmopathy. What was amplified from RNA transcripts were TCR beta CDR3 regions. The primer set for the first-round RT-PCR of the TCR CDR3 was HTBI. TCRdb re-derived calls from the multiplex PCR reads in MiXCR, one entry per CDR3 protein. This sample yields a few hundred thousand distinct CDR3 sequences, of which approximately 15% are seen a single time; roughly 3.4% belongs to the top ten. Source material: blood. Source of these receptors: a middle-aged woman with Graves' ophthalmopathy.

This clonotype was found a few times. V and J are TRBV12-3 or TRBV12-4 and TRBJ2-5; TRBD2 might be the D (7 bases). The V and J ends lost 6 bases and 5 bases respectively, with 13 bases between them. This CDR3 is built from 13 residues. The CDR3 spells CASRNSGGETQYF. Written as DNA, the CDR3 is TGTGCCAGCAGAAACTCGGGGGGCGAGACCCAGTACTTC.

This chain connects TRBV19 to TRBJ2-3, with D maybe TRBD1 (6 bases). From germline, CDR1 is LNHDA and CDR2 SQIVND (reference sequence). This CDR3 comprises 16 residues. Trimming shortened V by 0 bases and J by 3 bases, and 13 bases separated the two germline ends. CDR3 in amino acids: CASSIDLWTATDTQYF. The CDR3 DNA sequence: TGTGCCAGTAGTATAGATCTTTGGACAGCAACAGATACGCAGTATTTT. Complete variable domain (other parts from reference TRBV19 and TRBJ2-3): DGGITQSPKYLFRKEGQNVTLSCEQNLNHDAMYWYRQDPGQGLRLIYYSQIVNDFQKGDIAEGYSVSREKKESFPLTVTSAQKNPTAFYLCASSIDLWTATDTQYFGPGTRLTVL.

This chain uses TRBV20-1 with TRBJ1-1; perhaps TRBD1 as D (6 bases). This CDR3 is 13 amino acids long. Germline V gene lookup returns CDR1 DFQATT and CDR2 SNEGSKA (reference sequence). CDR3 sequence reads: CIGSRGRDTEAFF. The CDR3 DNA reads as TGCATCGGGAGCCGGGGGCGGGACACTGAAGCTTTCTTT.

CDR3 in amino acids: CAITQAGGTYGYTF. The CDR3 DNA follows: TGTGCCATCACCCAGGCAGGGGGCACCTATGGCTACACCTTC. This chain uses TRBV10-3 with TRBJ1-2; TRBD1 matches at 8 bases. The length of the CDR3 is 14 residues. Germline-derived CDR1 and CDR2 are ENHRY and SYGVKD. The V and J ends lost 7 bases and 4 bases, in that order; junction bases with no gene match: 8.

The genes are TRBV7-8 and TRBJ2-7, with 9 bases matching TRBD2. The CDR3 totals 15 residues. Trimming cost V 0 bases and J 3 bases; bases outside gene matches: 3. The germline gives CDR1 SGHVS, CDR2 FQNEAQ. The CDR3 DNA sequence: TGTGCCAGCAGCTTAGCGGTTAGCGGGAGCTACGAGCAGTACTTC. Translated, it gives CASSLAVSGSYEQYF.

There are a few counts of this clonotype. V usage is TRBV12-3 or TRBV12-4 and J usage is TRBJ1-5, with D perhaps TRBD1 (5 bases). The V end lost 6 bases, the J end lost 7 bases, and 13 bases lay between the germline ends. The CDR3 has 13 residues. In DNA, the CDR3 is TGTGCCAGCAGAGGGGATATGGGCCAGCCCCAGCATTTT. Translating it yields CASRGDMGQPQHF.

This clonotype came up many times. The V gene is TRBV12-3 or TRBV12-4, the J gene TRBJ2-5; a weak D match, TRBD2 (6 bases). The V gene lost 6 bases and the J gene lost 4 bases, with 15 bases spanning the gap. The CDR3 has 14 residues. CDR3 protein: CASRHSGEGETQYF. The CDR3 DNA reads as TGTGCCAGCAGACATAGCGGAGAGGGAGAGACCCAGTACTTC.

The J gene is TRBJ1-1, the V gene TRBV19, with D uncertain. V gave up 10 bases and J gave up 4 bases, with 13 bases separating them. Germline V gene lookup returns CDR1 LNHDA and CDR2 SQIVND (reference sequence). There are 12 residues in the CDR3. This chain's CDR3 is CATLGVGTEAFF. In nucleotides, the CDR3 is TGTGCCACCCTTGGGGTTGGCACTGAAGCTTTCTTT.

The V gene is TRBV7-6, the J gene TRBJ2-3; the D is unclear. V was shortened by 1 base and J by 4 bases, with 12 bases between the two germline ends. CDR1 and CDR2 (germline): SGHVS, FNYEAQ. The CDR3 runs to 15 residues. CDR3 nucleotide sequence: TGTGCCAGCAGCTTAGAGCCCGCCCGTTCAGATACGCAGTATTTT. It codes for CASSLEPARSDTQYF.

CDR3 protein: CASRGQGSYGYTF. The CDR3 DNA is TGTGCCAGTAGGGGCCAGGGATCCTATGGCTACACCTTC. V gene TRBV19 combines with J gene TRBJ1-2, with D possibly being TRBD1 (5 bases). Germline V gene lookup returns CDR1 LNHDA and CDR2 SQIVND (reference sequence). The CDR3 loop spans 13 amino acids. The V and J ends lost 6 bases and 4 bases respectively, with 12 bases between them.

The gene calls are TRBV7-9 and TRBJ2-4; TRBD2 is a possible D gene (5 bases). V was cut by 8 bases and J by 8 bases, with 25 bases left in between. CDR1 SEHNR and CDR2 FQNEAQ come from the germline V gene (reference sequence). This CDR3 spans 16 amino acids. CDR3 sequence: CASGSLMSGLGDIQYF. The CDR3 bases are TGTGCCAGCGGGTCACTAATGAGCGGCCTTGGGGACATTCAGTACTTC.

This clonotype was detected many times. This rearrangement joins TRBV6-1 to TRBJ1-3; tentatively, D is TRBD1 (6 bases). With 6 bases removed from V and 0 bases from J, the gap between germline ends came to 15 bases. CDR3 size: 16 residues. Germline V gene sequence: CDR1 MNHNS, CDR2 SASEGT. The CDR3 DNA follows: TGTGCCAGCAGGCTAGGACAGACGAACTCTGGAAACACCATATATTTT. Protein: CASRLGQTNSGNTIYF.

This clonotype was seen ten or more times. The gene calls are TRBV30 and TRBJ2-3, with D perhaps matching TRBD2 (5 bases). V dropped 2 bases and J dropped 5 bases, with 14 bases sitting between them. Germline V gene sequence: CDR1 GTSNPN, CDR2 SVGIG (reference sequence). The CDR3 sequence is 14 residues long. Here the CDR3 reads CAWSLGLREDTQYF. CDR3 nucleotides: TGTGCCTGGAGTTTAGGGTTACGGGAAGATACGCAGTATTTT.

This clonotype was counted only a few times. The rearrangement joins TRBV7-9 to TRBJ2-1; 10 nucleotides match TRBD1. Per the germline V gene, CDR1 is SEHNR and CDR2 is FQNEAQ (reference sequence). This CDR3 has 14 residues. After removal of 6 bases from V and 5 bases from J, the junction contained 4 bases not matched to a gene. Written as DNA, the CDR3 is TGTGCCAGCAGAGACAGGGGGCCAAACAATGAGCAGTTCTTC. Translated: CASRDRGPNNEQFF.

The rearrangement links TRBV2 to TRBJ2-6; D is possibly TRBD2 (5 bases). V was clipped by 9 bases and J by 2 bases, with 11 bases between them. The CDR3 is made up of 14 amino acids. The germline V gene has CDR1 SNHLY and CDR2 FYNNEI. CDR3 sequence reads: CASRERPGANVLTF. The CDR3 DNA follows: TGTGCCAGTAGGGAGAGACCTGGGGCCAACGTCCTGACTTTC.

The sample holds many counts of this clonotype. This chain uses TRBV5-1 with TRBJ1-1; weak D call: TRBD1 (6 bases). The germline V and J ends were trimmed by 4 bases and 6 bases, with 19 bases remaining between them. The CDR3 is made up of 15 amino acids. Looked up from germline, CDR1 is SGHRS and CDR2 is YFSETQ. CDR3 in DNA: TGCGCCAGCAGCCTCCGGGACTCCAAGGGGGCTGAAGCTTTCTTT. Amino acids: CASSLRDSKGAEAFF.

This clonotype was found many times. CDR3 amino acids: CASSEDSSGANVLTF. CDR3 nucleotide sequence: TGTGCCAGCAGTGAAGACAGCAGTGGGGCCAACGTCCTGACTTTC. The chain employs TRBV6-1 and TRBJ2-6; D is uncertain. CDR1 is MNHNS and CDR2 is SASEGT in the germline V gene. V was clipped by 1 base and J by 3 bases, with 7 bases between them. This CDR3 is 15 amino acids long.

This clonotype showed up many times. The rearrangement links TRBV10-3 to TRBJ1-2; no clear D. Deletions cut 2 bases from V and 8 bases from J, with 9 bases between. The CDR3 totals 12 residues. The germline V gene encodes CDR1 ENHRY and CDR2 SYGVKD. The CDR3 reads CAISEGGVGYTF. CDR3 DNA: TGTGCCATCAGTGAGGGCGGGGTCGGCTACACCTTC.

Many counts were recorded for this clonotype. The rearrangement joins TRBV20-1 to TRBJ2-1, with 9 bases fitting TRBD2. In germline, CDR1 is DFQATT, CDR2 SNEGSKA (reference sequence). The ends lost 6 bases at V and 1 base at J; junction bases unmatched: 10. This CDR3 is 16 amino acids long. DNA of the CDR3: TGCAGTGCCCCAGGGTCAGCGGGAGGATCCTACAATGAGCAGTTCTTC. Translating it yields CSAPGSAGGSYNEQFF.

This clonotype came up many times. The V gene is TRBV3-1, the J gene TRBJ1-2; 8 positions match TRBD1. The CDR3 spans 16 residues. Germline trimming cut 0 bases from V and 4 bases from J; bases unmatched to any gene: 7. Germline V lookup: CDR1 LGHDT, CDR2 YNNKEL (reference sequence). The CDR3 coding sequence is TGTGCCAGCAGCCAAGACGAGACAGGGGTAGTCTATGGCTACACCTTC. It encodes CASSQDETGVVYGYTF.